This paragraph covers one T cell receptor beta chain sequence. Antigen unknown. The data stem from a study of CD8 T cells in ankylosing spondylitis. Study results and limitations: The study looked at matched synovial fluid samples from ankylosing spondylitis patients. Disease-linked clones were reported to be significantly enriched there. In synovial fluid and blood from reactive arthritis, some motif variants were previously reported.

In TCRdb, the 5' RACE reads were re-called with MiXCR into one record per CDR3 protein. The sample lists under 250,000 distinct CDR3 sequences; roughly 32% were seen once. V lost 3 bases to trimming and J lost 0 bases; unmatched junction nucleotides: 17. The length of the CDR3 is 20 residues. CDR1 and CDR2 (germline): DFQATT, SNEGSKA (reference sequence). The V gene is TRBV20-1, the J gene TRBJ2-3, with 11 nucleotides matching TRBD2. The sequence derives from a male donor with ankylosing spondylitis or in good health (not recorded which). Sample: blood, either unsorted or a sorted T cell fraction (not recorded which). CDR3 residues: CSARDQLTSGGQTSTDTQYF. The CDR3 bases are TGCAGTGCTAGGGACCAACTCACTAGCGGGGGACAAACTAGCACAGATACGCAGTATTTT.